A selection of T cell receptor beta chains follows, all from one sample in a study of T cells in Graves' hyperthyroidism and ophthalmopathy. TCRdb itself ran the multiplex PCR reads through MiXCR, one entry per CDR3 protein. The table shows some 580,000 distinct CDR3 sequences, with 16% occurring only once. Source material: blood. The receptors shown here come from a woman between 40 and 55 years old with Graves' ophthalmopathy. CDR3s include the opening cysteine and the closing phenylalanine or tryptophan. D genes are given only for firm matches. Clone size, where shown, is once, few, many, or a class for clones that have expanded.

v_gene	j_gene	abundance	d_gene	CDR3nt	CDR3aa
TRBV28	TRBJ2-1	many	.	TGTGCCAGCAGTCGGCGCACTTGGAGGGGGCGTAATGAGCAGTTCTTC	CASSRRTWRGRNEQFF
TRBV30	TRBJ2-2	many	.	TGTGCCTGGATAAGGGGGGTAGGAACCGGGGAGCTGTTTTTT	CAWIRGVGTGELFF
TRBV5-1	TRBJ2-2	few	TRBD2	TGCGCCAGCAGCTCCCGGGCGGCGGGAGTATCCGGGGAGCTGTTTTTT	CASSSRAAGVSGELFF
TRBV5-6	TRBJ2-7	few	.	TGTGCCAGCAGCTTGAAGGTCGACAGAGGCTCCTACGAGCAGTACTTC	CASSLKVDRGSYEQYF
TRBV5-1	TRBJ2-6	.	TRBD1	TGCGCCAGCCTCAGAGGGGGACAGTCCTCTGGGGCCAACGTCCTGACTTTC	CASLRGGQSSGANVLTF
TRBV3-1	TRBJ1-6	many	.	TGTGCCAGCAGCCAAGCTCACAGCTCCTATAATTCACCCCTCCACTTT	CASSQAHSSYNSPLHF
TRBV7-8	TRBJ2-4	few	TRBD1	TGTGCCAGCAGCTTAGATCCGGTACAGGGGGCCAAAAACATTCAGTACTTC	CASSLDPVQGAKNIQYF
TRBV29-1	TRBJ2-3	once	TRBD2	TGCAGTGCTACTCGACTAGCGGGGGTCACAGATACGCAGTATTTT	CSATRLAGVTDTQYF
TRBV6-1	TRBJ2-7	few	TRBD1	TGTGCCAGCAGCGTCGGGACAGGGTACGAGCAGTACTTC	CASSVGTGYEQYF
TRBV5-1	TRBJ2-3	many	.	TGCGCCAGCAGATTGACAGTGAGCACAGATACGCAGTATTTT	CASRLTVSTDTQYF
TRBV27	TRBJ2-5	few	.	TGTGCCAGCAGTACGGGTGCGGGGCCGGCGATACAAGAGACCCAGTACTTC	CASSTGAGPAIQETQYF
TRBV6-1	TRBJ2-7	.	.	TGTGCCAGTGGAAACGGCCATTCCTACGAGCAGTACTTC	CASGNGHSYEQYF
TRBV4-1	TRBJ2-2	.	TRBD1	TGCGCCAGCAGCCAAGATCATGGGACAGTTACCGGGGAGCTGTTTTTT	CASSQDHGTVTGELFF
TRBV5-4	TRBJ2-2	.	.	TGTGCCAGCTACTCGTGGAACACCGGGGAGCTGTTTTTT	CASYSWNTGELFF
TRBV7-8	TRBJ1-1	few	.	TGTGCCAGCAGCCCCATACGGCAGGCTGAAGCTTTCTTT	CASSPIRQAEAFF
TRBV20-1	TRBJ1-1	.	.	TGCAGTGCTAGAGAAGCAGGATGGGGGACTGAAGCTTTCTTT	CSAREAGWGTEAFF
TRBV6-1	TRBJ1-2	many	.	TGTGCCAGCAGGTCGGACAGCAACTATGGCTACACCTTC	CASRSDSNYGYTF
TRBV7-9	TRBJ2-5	.	TRBD1	TGTGCCAGCGGCCTAGGGGGCCGCAGATCGTACTTC	CASGLGGRRSYF
TRBV11-2	TRBJ2-7	many	TRBD1	TGTGCCAGCAGCGTTAGCTCGCCATCCGGGACAGACTCCTACGAGCAGTACTTC	CASSVSSPSGTDSYEQYF
TRBV28	TRBJ1-2	many	TRBD1	TGTGCCAGCAGCCCCTGGGGACAGGGCTATGGCTACACCTTC	CASSPWGQGYGYTF
TRBV5-1	TRBJ2-7	.	.	TGCGCCAGCAGCCTTTCCGGAAAAAACTACGAGCAGTACTTC	CASSLSGKNYEQYF
TRBV27	TRBJ2-7	many	TRBD2	TGTGCCAGCAGTCCTATAGCGGGGGCCATCCTATACGAGCAGTACTTC	CASSPIAGAILYEQYF
TRBV6-1	TRBJ1-5	.	TRBD1	TGTGCCAGCAGTGAAATGGGGACAGGGGGCAATCAGCCCCAGCATTTT	CASSEMGTGGNQPQHF
TRBV7-2	TRBJ2-1	many	.	TGTGCCAGCAGCCCTCGGACACAACCCCAGTTCTTC	CASSPRTQPQFF
TRBV20-1	TRBJ2-3	.	TRBD2	TGCAGTGCTAGAACCGTGCCGCGGGGGTTGAGCACAGATACGCAGTATTTT	CSARTVPRGLSTDTQYF
TRBV11-2	TRBJ2-7	many	.	TGTGCCAGCAGCTTGACACCCTACTACGAGCAGTACTTC	CASSLTPYYEQYF
TRBV2	TRBJ2-1	.	.	TGTGCCAGCAGTGACGGACAGTTCAATGAGCAGTTCTTC	CASSDGQFNEQFF
TRBV7-3	TRBJ2-3	many	TRBD2	TGTGCCAGCAGCTTAGGGACTAGCGGGATTCGAGATACGCAGTATTTT	CASSLGTSGIRDTQYF
TRBV9	TRBJ2-2	.	.	TGTGCCAGCAGCTCCAGCCGGGGCAGCAACACCGGGGAGCTGTTTTTT	CASSSSRGSNTGELFF
TRBV3-1	TRBJ2-5	.	TRBD1	TGTGCCAGCAGCCAAGGACAGGGGGCGATGGGAGAGACCCAGTACTTC	CASSQGQGAMGETQYF
TRBV11-3	TRBJ2-1	.	TRBD2	TGTGCCAGCAGCAAAAGCGGGAGCTACATCGATGAGCAGTTCTTC	CASSKSGSYIDEQFF
TRBV5-1	TRBJ2-1	many	.	TGCGCCAGCAGCTTGGAGGTTAGCGTAGACAATGAGCAGTTCTTC	CASSLEVSVDNEQFF
TRBV20-1	TRBJ2-7	many	TRBD2	TGCAGTGCGACGGGACTAGAAGGTGCCTACGAGCAGTACTTC	CSATGLEGAYEQYF
TRBV3-1	TRBJ2-2	many	.	TGTGCCAGCAGCCGCACCGGGGAGCTGTTTTTT	CASSRTGELFF
TRBV12-3/TRBV12-4	TRBJ1-3	.	.	TGTGCCAGCAGTCAGGGACCTCACCTTCACTCTGGAAACACCATATATTTT	CASSQGPHLHSGNTIYF
TRBV12-3/TRBV12-4	TRBJ2-2	.	.	TGTGCCAGCAGTTTCTACGGCGGAGCGAACACCGGGGAGCTGTTTTTT	CASSFYGGANTGELFF
TRBV28	TRBJ1-6	.	.	TGTGCCAGCAGGCAGACCGGGTCACCCCTCCACTTT	CASRQTGSPLHF
TRBV27	TRBJ2-3	many	.	TGTGCCAGCAGTTTAGGGCAGCAAGGGACAGATACGCAGTATTTT	CASSLGQQGTDTQYF
TRBV5-1	TRBJ2-3	few	.	TGCGCCAGCAGCTCCGTCCCGGCGGATACGCAGTATTTT	CASSSVPADTQYF
TRBV7-8	TRBJ2-3	few	TRBD2	TGTGCCAGCAGCTCACCCCGGAGACTAGCGGGGGCCCAGGTGGGCACAGATACGCAGTATTTT	CASSSPRRLAGAQVGTDTQYF
TRBV20-1	TRBJ2-7	few	.	TGCAGTGCTGACGGACTAACGGGAGCACTGGAGCAGTACTTC	CSADGLTGALEQYF
TRBV2	TRBJ2-7	.	.	TGTGCCAGCAGCCAGGGGACGGACCCAGCCTACGAGCAGTACTTC	CASSQGTDPAYEQYF
TRBV29-1	TRBJ2-3	.	.	TGCAGCGTTGATGTGGGGGGTAGGATCACAGATACGCAGTATTTT	CSVDVGGRITDTQYF
TRBV6-1	TRBJ1-1	many	.	TGTGCCAGCAAAACAGGGACTGAAGCTTTCTTT	CASKTGTEAFF
TRBV30	TRBJ2-7	many	.	TGTGCCTGGAGTTCCGCAGGCCGGCAGTACTTC	CAWSSAGRQYF
TRBV7-6	TRBJ2-5	many	TRBD1	TGTGCCAGCAGCTTAGCTGGCAACAGGGGGCATCAGACCCAGTACTTC	CASSLAGNRGHQTQYF
TRBV11-1	TRBJ2-1	few	TRBD1	TGTGCCAGCAGCCCCGGGACAGGGGGTTTCAATGAGCAGTTCTTC	CASSPGTGGFNEQFF
TRBV5-1	TRBJ1-5	many	.	TGCGCCAGCAGCTTGGGGCAGGGTCAAAGGAGCAATCAGCCCCAGCATTTT	CASSLGQGQRSNQPQHF
TRBV15	TRBJ2-2	few	TRBD1	TGTGCCACCGGGAGAGGACAGGGGGCCCGGGAGCTGTTTTTT	CATGRGQGARELFF
TRBV4-2	TRBJ1-1	.	.	TGTGCCAGCAGCCAAGTTGATAGGACTGAAGCTTTCTTT	CASSQVDRTEAFF
TRBV20-1	TRBJ1-6	.	TRBD1	TGCAGTGCTAGAGACCCTACTTCCGGGACAGGCTTCCCCCTCCACTTT	CSARDPTSGTGFPLHF
TRBV3-1	TRBJ2-5	few	.	TGTGCCAGCAGCCAAGATAAGGCAGGCGGCGAGACAGAGACCCAGTACTTC	CASSQDKAGGETETQYF
TRBV28	TRBJ1-2	many	.	TGTGCCAGCGCCCGGGCGAACTATGGCTACACCTTC	CASARANYGYTF
TRBV7-2	TRBJ1-3	many	.	TGTGCCAGCAGCTTGTTGAACTCTGGAAACACCATATATTTT	CASSLLNSGNTIYF